Following are 17 T cell receptor beta chains from one sample sequenced in a study of OX40 agonist ivuxolimab in advanced cancers. The data were produced by immunoSEQ multiplex PCR, yet TCRdb's version contains in-frame clones alone and is incomplete. This table has under 80,000 clones, 75% to 90% appearing once. This specimen consisted of CD4+ or CD8+ T cells sorted from blood, obtained in a trial of the OX40 agonist ivuxolimab. These TCRs come from an adult with an advanced solid tumor such as melanoma, head and neck, liver or kidney cancer.

The J gene is TRBJ2-3, the V gene TRBV28; perhaps TRBD1 as D (6 bases). The CDR3 has 15 residues. Germline assignment: CDR1 MDHEN and CDR2 SYDVKM. Trimming took off 5 bases at V and 6 bases at J, with 18 bases between the two ends. As DNA, the CDR3 is TGTGCCAGCAGTCGTGGAGACAGGAATCGGGATACGCAGTATTTT. Amino acid sequence: CASSRGDRNRDTQYF.

V gene TRBV28 combines with J gene TRBJ2-2; D call uncertain. The CDR3 has 14 amino acids. Germline CDR1 and CDR2: MDHEN and SYDVKM. Trimming removed 1 base from V and 3 bases from J, with 6 bases in between. The CDR3 bases are TGTGCCAGCAGTTTATTACAGTACACCGGGGAGCTGTTTTTT. It codes for CASSLLQYTGELFF.

V usage is TRBV2 and J usage is TRBJ1-5, with D unclear. The CDR3 has 14 residues. V lost 4 bases and J 3 bases, leaving 10 bases between the germline ends. Germline CDR1 and CDR2: SNHLY and FYNNEI. CDR3 DNA: TGTGCCAGCAGTGTGGGCCGGAACAATCAGCCCCAGCATTTT. Protein: CASSVGRNNQPQHF.

The V gene is TRBV30, the J gene TRBJ2-5, with D perhaps assigned TRBD1 or TRBD2 (5 bases each). The better agreement between TRBJ2-7 and the DNA end casts doubt on the J call. CDR1 is GTSNPN and CDR2 is SVGIG in the germline V gene (reference sequence). This CDR3 spans 13 amino acids. This CDR3 is CAWSRDGAYEQYF. CDR3 sequence (DNA): TGTGCCTGGAGCCGGGACGGGGCCTACGAGCAGTACTTC.

This rearrangement joins TRBV10-3 to TRBJ2-3; no definite D call. The germline V and J ends were trimmed by 7 bases and 5 bases, with 22 bases remaining between them. The CDR3 is 16 residues long. Germline CDR1 reads ENHRY; CDR2 reads SYGVKD. The CDR3 DNA sequence: TGTGCCATCACCCCGTCAGGCCACAGCCCGCGAGATACGCAGTATTTT. Translated: CAITPSGHSPRDTQYF.

The chain couples TRBV9 to TRBJ2-5; D not certain. V was shortened by 0 bases and J by 5 bases, with 5 bases between the two germline ends. CDR1 and CDR2 from the germline V gene are SGDLS and YYNGEE. This CDR3 is 12 amino acids long. The CDR3 spells CASSVAQETQYF. CDR3 DNA: TGTGCCAGCAGCGTAGCCCAGGAGACCCAGTACTTC.

This chain uses TRBV5-8 with TRBJ1-3; maybe TRBD1 (6 bases). CDR1 SGHTS and CDR2 YDEGEE come from the germline V gene. The CDR3 is 15 amino acids. V was shortened by 2 bases and J by 6 bases, with 15 bases between the two germline ends. The CDR3 region has the DNA TGTGCCAGCAGCTTACACACAGGGTCCGCAAACACCATATATTTT. This gives the protein CASSLHTGSANTIYF.

This sequence joins TRBV30 and TRBJ2-3; possible D gene TRBD2, 6 bases. Germline values: CDR1 GTSNPN, CDR2 SVGIG (reference sequence). Deletions cut 7 bases from V and 2 bases from J, with 10 bases between. The CDR3 is 12 residues long. DNA of the CDR3: TGTGCCTCCGGGACTCCCACAGATACGCAGTATTTT. This sequence encodes CASGTPTDTQYF.

The chain combines TRBV28 with TRBJ1-1, with 8 bases that match TRBD1. Germline CDR1 reads MDHEN; CDR2 reads SYDVKM. The ends lost 7 bases at V and 1 base at J; junction bases unmatched: 11. The CDR3 contains 16 residues. CDR3 sequence: CASTRPSGTGNTEAFF. The CDR3 DNA is TGTGCCAGCACCCGCCCGTCCGGGACAGGGAACACTGAAGCTTTCTTT.

The rearrangement joins TRBV10-2 to TRBJ2-1; TRBD2 is a possible D gene (5 bases). CDR1 and CDR2 (germline): WSHSY, SAAADI. The CDR3 contains 15 residues. Trimming took 3 bases from V and 3 from J, leaving 12 bases between them. As DNA, the CDR3 is TGCGCCAGCAGTGAACGGCGGGCTATCTACAATGAGCAGTTCTTC. It translates to CASSERRAIYNEQFF.

The rearrangement links TRBV14 to TRBJ1-3, with D tentatively TRBD1 (5 bases). The germline V gene encodes CDR1 SGHDN and CDR2 FVKESK. The V gene lost 9 bases and the J gene lost 0 bases, with 15 bases spanning the gap. The CDR3 extends over 15 amino acids. CDR3: CASRPGGNSGNTIYF. CDR3 coding DNA: TGTGCCAGTAGACCCGGGGGGAACTCTGGAAACACCATATATTTT.

The rearrangement links TRBV18 to TRBJ1-3; TRBD1 matches 8 bases. V was pared by 5 bases and J by 0 bases, with 3 bases of the junction left unmatched. The CDR3 is made up of 15 amino acids. Germline-derived CDR1 and CDR2 are KGHSH and LQKENI. The CDR3 loop is CASSKQGGSGNTIYF. CDR3 nucleotides: TGTGCCAGCTCAAAACAGGGGGGCTCTGGAAACACCATATATTTT.

This clone was seen only a few times. The chain is built from TRBV15 and TRBJ2-1; 7 bases align to TRBD1. Germline lookup yields CDR1 LNHNV and CDR2 YYDKDF (reference sequence). The CDR3 covers 15 residues. Losses at the gene ends were 6 bases for V and 2 bases for J; bases not matched to a gene: 7. CDR3 in amino acids: CATSPDRVTYNEQFF. The DNA of the CDR3 is TGTGCCACCAGTCCAGACAGGGTAACCTACAATGAGCAGTTCTTC.

This rearrangement joins TRBV29-1 to TRBJ1-1; TRBD1 matches 12 bases. The CDR3 loop spans 13 amino acids. CDR1 is SQVTM and CDR2 is ANQGSEA in the germline V gene. With V trimmed by 4 bases and J by 5 bases, 2 bases remained unmatched. CDR3 coding DNA: TGCAGCGTTGCGGGACAGGGGGCTACTGAAGCTTTCTTT. Protein sequence: CSVAGQGATEAFF.

The chain couples TRBV5-1 to TRBJ2-7; no clear D gene. The CDR3 consists of 12 residues. Germline V lookup: CDR1 SGHRS, CDR2 YFSETQ. V lost 3 bases to trimming and J lost 4 bases, with 8 bases between them. The CDR3 spells CASSSSGYEQYF. The CDR3 DNA reads as TGCGCCAGCAGCTCCTCCGGGTACGAGCAGTACTTC.

V gene TRBV6-1 combines with J gene TRBJ2-3; no reliable D call. Germline values: CDR1 MNHNS, CDR2 SASEGT. The CDR3 length is 16 residues. The V end was cut by 4 bases, the J end by 2 bases, with 16 bases between. CDR3: CASSGRAAKPTDTQYF. Here the CDR3 DNA reads TGTGCCAGCAGTGGCCGGGCCGCGAAACCCACAGATACGCAGTATTTT.

This chain links TRBV11-2 with TRBJ2-7, with TRBD1 identical over 7 bases. CDR3 length: 15 residues. Germline V gene sequence: CDR1 SGHAT, CDR2 FQNNGV. The J segment lost 7 bases and the V segment lost 4 bases, leaving 13 bases of the junction unmatched. This CDR3 is CASSWRQGPTGEQYF. CDR3 bases: TGTGCCAGCAGCTGGAGACAGGGCCCCACGGGTGAGCAGTACTTC. The entire variable domain, with the rest obtained from reference TRBV11-2 and TRBJ2-7, is as follows: EAGVAQSPRYKIIEKRQSVAFWCNPISGHATLYWYQQILGQGPKLLIQFQNNGVVDDSQLPKDRFSAERLKGVDSTLKIQPAKLEDSAVYLCASSWRQGPTGEQYFGPGTRLTVT.